These T cell receptor beta chains were read from a single sample in a study of shared clonotypes between healthy human individuals. Here immunoSEQ multiplex PCR was the method, and the copy in TCRdb shows in-frame clones only, minus some. The sample shows some 2.4 million clones, approximately 93% of them seen only once. The sequenced sample was naive CD4+ T cells from PBMCs. Every receptor here comes from a man aged 18 to 29 in good health. Some clones in this sample may be carry-over from other donors' samples. CDR3s include the opening cysteine and the closing phenylalanine or tryptophan. Each record gives: V gene, D gene, J gene, CDR3 length, clone size, CDR3 DNA, CDR3 protein. The D gene is left open where the match is weak. Some rows mark clone size as missing; the rest say once, few, many or name a class of expanded clone.

V gene: TRBV7-9
D gene: NA
J gene: TRBJ1-5
CDR3 length: 13
clone size: few
CDR3 DNA: TGTGCCAGCAGCCCGACAGGACCTCAGCCCCAGCATTTT
CDR3 protein: CASSPTGPQPQHF

V gene: TRBV7-9
D gene: NA
J gene: TRBJ1-2
CDR3 length: 15
clone size: NA
CDR3 DNA: TGTGCCAGCAGCTTCCGTTTGGCAGGGGACTATGGCTACACCTTC
CDR3 protein: CASSFRLAGDYGYTF

V gene: TRBV5-1
D gene: NA
J gene: TRBJ2-7
CDR3 length: 13
clone size: NA
CDR3 DNA: TGCGCCAGCAGCTTCCTCCTCTCCTACGAGCAGTACTTC
CDR3 protein: CASSFLLSYEQYF

V gene: TRBV10-3
D gene: TRBD1
J gene: TRBJ2-7
CDR3 length: 14
clone size: NA
CDR3 DNA: TGTGCCATCAGGTCGGACAGGGAGGCCTACGAGCAGTACTTC
CDR3 protein: CAIRSDREAYEQYF

V gene: TRBV5-1
D gene: TRBD1
J gene: TRBJ2-1
CDR3 length: 15
clone size: NA
CDR3 DNA: TGCGCCAGCAGCCCCGAGGTGGGACAGACCAATGAGCAGTTCTTC
CDR3 protein: CASSPEVGQTNEQFF

V gene: TRBV16
D gene: NA
J gene: TRBJ2-7
CDR3 length: 13
clone size: NA
CDR3 DNA: TGTGCCAGCAGCCACGGATGGGTGTTCGAGCAGTACTTC
CDR3 protein: CASSHGWVFEQYF

V gene: TRBV9
D gene: TRBD1
J gene: TRBJ1-4
CDR3 length: 14
clone size: once
CDR3 DNA: TGTGCCAGCAGCGGGGACAGGGGGAGAGAAAAACTGTTTTTT
CDR3 protein: CASSGDRGREKLFF

V gene: TRBV5-1
D gene: NA
J gene: TRBJ2-7
CDR3 length: 14
clone size: NA
CDR3 DNA: TGCGCCAGCAGCTTGGTCCAGGGATTCTACGAGCAGTACTTC
CDR3 protein: CASSLVQGFYEQYF

V gene: TRBV6-5
D gene: TRBD1
J gene: TRBJ2-7
CDR3 length: 14
clone size: NA
CDR3 DNA: TGTGCCAGCAGTACCGGACAGGACCCCTACGAGCAGTACTTC
CDR3 protein: CASSTGQDPYEQYF

V gene: TRBV9
D gene: TRBD2
J gene: TRBJ2-1
CDR3 length: 16
clone size: NA
CDR3 DNA: TGTGCCAGCAGTGTAGGAGGCGGGAGGGCCTACAATGAGCAGTTCTTC
CDR3 protein: CASSVGGGRAYNEQFF

V gene: TRBV11-1
D gene: TRBD1
J gene: TRBJ1-3
CDR3 length: 17
clone size: NA
CDR3 DNA: TGTGCCAGCAGCTTAACCCCGTCAGGGGGGACTGGAAACACCATATATTTT
CDR3 protein: CASSLTPSGGTGNTIYF

V gene: TRBV7-3
D gene: NA
J gene: TRBJ2-1
CDR3 length: 13
clone size: NA
CDR3 DNA: TGTGCCAGCAGCGCAGGACTGTACAATGAGCAGTTCTTC
CDR3 protein: CASSAGLYNEQFF

V gene: TRBV29-1
D gene: TRBD2
J gene: TRBJ2-7
CDR3 length: 13
clone size: NA
CDR3 DNA: TGCAGCGTTGCCGGGAGGACCTCCTACGAGCAGTACTTC
CDR3 protein: CSVAGRTSYEQYF

V gene: TRBV6-5
D gene: NA
J gene: TRBJ1-2
CDR3 length: 14
clone size: NA
CDR3 DNA: TGTGCCAGCAGTTTCGGGGGCTCCGGCTATGGCTACACCTTC
CDR3 protein: CASSFGGSGYGYTF

V gene: TRBV30
D gene: TRBD1
J gene: TRBJ2-7
CDR3 length: 14
clone size: NA
CDR3 DNA: TGTGCCTGGAGTCCGGGACAGGGGGTGAACGAGCAGTACTTC
CDR3 protein: CAWSPGQGVNEQYF